This TCR beta chain was identified during a study of CD8 T cells in Susac syndrome (dated by TCRdb to 2018 to 2020). Context from the whole study: Among the sequenced Susac syndrome patients, five or six had clinically active disease and under ten were in clinical remission. Repertoire sequencing was used to test whether CD8+ T cell activation and differentiation in Susac syndrome was antigen driven. At the time of blood withdrawal, Susac syndrome patients were either therapy-naive, taking corticosteroids (with some also receiving IVIg), or on IVIg alone. Clonality of the CD8+ T cell repertoire was compared between roughly 13 healthy donors, approximately 14 Susac syndrome patients and about 15 multiple sclerosis patients.

Broad study findings and their caveats: Susac syndrome CD8+ repertoires showed clonal expansion, highest in CD8+ TEMRA cells and greater in clinically active than remitting patients. Roughly 15 and five Susac-specific public clones were found in the total CD8+ and CD8+ TEMRA repertoires, respectively. The TCR sequencing and HLA analysis was acknowledged to have included a relatively small number of individuals.

Peripheral blood CD8+ and CD4+ T cells from healthy donors, Susac syndrome patients and multiple sclerosis patients were profiled by high-throughput TCR beta sequencing. Recently defined diagnostic criteria for definite or probable disease were met by the Susac syndrome patients. Bulk CD8+ and CD4+ T cells were purified by magnetic negative isolation, whereas CD8+ TEMRA cells were enriched by FACS. Blood was drawn into EDTA tubes, processed within 24 hours, and PBMCs were isolated by density gradient centrifugation. PBMCs intended for TCR sequencing were cryopreserved in liquid nitrogen and were subsequently thawed in a 37 degrees C water bath. The sorted or isolated CD4+, CD8+ and CD8+ TEMRA cells had a purity of 90% or higher. With regard to this clonotype: Its antigen has not been determined. Base qualities are not at hand, and no much larger clone is one base apart.

A distance of 20 bases separates the germline ends of V and J, which lose 3 bases and 5 bases respectively. As encoded in the germline V gene, CDR1 is SGHRS while CDR2 is YFSETQ. The CDR3 numbers 16 residues from cysteine through phenylalanine. Only CDR3 DNA is held: 48 bases, read in frame from base 1. RNA was extracted using the RNeasy kit, and roughly 0.5 to 1 microgram was reverse transcribed with random hexamers. The immunoSEQ multiplex PCR assay, which covers 54 Vbeta and 13 Jbeta segments, was used to amplify TCR beta CDR3 regions. Bias from PCR amplification was corrected by using a synthetic template baseline for primer optimization and for computational correction. The paper's processing steps were these. Reads were annotated to V, D and J genes per IMGT and analyzed with immunoSEQ Analyzer, keeping only productive sequences. Clonality was calculated as one minus the Shannon entropy normalized by log2 of the number of productive unique sequences. For each patient and control, public and private clones were evaluated within the 100 most prevalent clones. Clones were defined as Susac-specific if absent from the healthy and MS cohorts, from 1052 published viral clones and from other ImmuneACCESS disease sequences. Clones were called with MiXCR by TCRdb after fastp trimmed the public reads at Q25, and only in-frame beta chains were retained. Rows with one shared CDR3 protein collapse into an entry with the most common genes and DNA. The V and J calls and clone size come from TCRdb's table, not from the authors' own analysis. For this sample the table gives roughly 80,000 distinct CDR3 sequences, of which approximately 94% were detected only once. The ten largest make up about 0.52% of the sample.

The clonotype comes from a human donor with Susac syndrome. What was sequenced was CD8+ T cells from PBMCs. Recombination connected TRBV5-1 to TRBJ2-5; a tentative D call is TRBD2 (6 bases match). The CDR3 has the sequence CASSWRGNTGAETQYF. The DNA sequence is TGCGCCAGCAGCTGGCGCGGGAACACTGGAGCGGAGACCCAGTACTTC.